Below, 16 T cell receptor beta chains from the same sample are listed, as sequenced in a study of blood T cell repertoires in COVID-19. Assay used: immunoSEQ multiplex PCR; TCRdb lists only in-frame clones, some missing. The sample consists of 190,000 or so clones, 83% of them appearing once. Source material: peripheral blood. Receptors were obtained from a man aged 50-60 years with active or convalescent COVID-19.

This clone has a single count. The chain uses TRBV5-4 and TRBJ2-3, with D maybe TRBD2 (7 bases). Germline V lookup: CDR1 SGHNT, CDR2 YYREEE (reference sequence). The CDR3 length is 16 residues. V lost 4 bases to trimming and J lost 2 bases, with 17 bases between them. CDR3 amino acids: CASSVGGGPLTDTQYF. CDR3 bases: TGTGCCAGCAGCGTGGGGGGGGGCCCGCTCACAGATACGCAGTATTTT.

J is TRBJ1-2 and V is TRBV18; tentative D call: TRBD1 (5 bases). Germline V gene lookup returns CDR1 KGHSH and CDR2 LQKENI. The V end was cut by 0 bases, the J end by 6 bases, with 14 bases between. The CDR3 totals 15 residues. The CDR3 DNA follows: TGTGCCAGCTCACCACCGATGGGGCGCGGTGATGGCTACACCTTC. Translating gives CASSPPMGRGDGYTF.

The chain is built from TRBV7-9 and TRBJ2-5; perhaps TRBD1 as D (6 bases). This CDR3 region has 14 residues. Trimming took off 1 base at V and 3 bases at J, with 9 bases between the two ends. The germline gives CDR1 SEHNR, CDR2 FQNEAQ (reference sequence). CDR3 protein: CASSLVPGEETQYF. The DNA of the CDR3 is TGTGCCAGCAGCTTAGTGCCAGGGGAAGAGACCCAGTACTTC.

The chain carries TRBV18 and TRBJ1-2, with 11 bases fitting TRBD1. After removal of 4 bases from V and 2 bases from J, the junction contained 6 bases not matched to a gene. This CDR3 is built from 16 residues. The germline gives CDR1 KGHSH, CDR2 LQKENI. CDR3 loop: CASSLRTGGENYGYTF. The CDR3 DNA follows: TGTGCCAGCTCACTTCGGACAGGGGGCGAGAACTATGGCTACACCTTC.

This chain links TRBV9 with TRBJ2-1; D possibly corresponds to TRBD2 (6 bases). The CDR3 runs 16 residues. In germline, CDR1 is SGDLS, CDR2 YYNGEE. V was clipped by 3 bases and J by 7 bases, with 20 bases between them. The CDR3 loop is CASSGPPGGIENEQFF. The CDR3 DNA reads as TGTGCCAGCAGCGGTCCCCCAGGCGGGATAGAGAATGAGCAGTTCTTC.

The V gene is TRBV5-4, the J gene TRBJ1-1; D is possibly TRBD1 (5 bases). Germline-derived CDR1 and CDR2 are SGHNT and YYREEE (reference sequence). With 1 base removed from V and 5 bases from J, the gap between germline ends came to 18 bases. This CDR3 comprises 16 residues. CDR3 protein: CASSLKPGRGRTEAFF. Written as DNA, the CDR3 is TGTGCCAGCAGCTTGAAGCCAGGGCGGGGAAGGACTGAAGCTTTCTTT.

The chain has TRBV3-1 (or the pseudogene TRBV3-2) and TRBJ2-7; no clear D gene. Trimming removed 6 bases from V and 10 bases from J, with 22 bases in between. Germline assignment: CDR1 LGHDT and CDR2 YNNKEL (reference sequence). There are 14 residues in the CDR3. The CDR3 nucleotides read TGTGCCAGCAGTCTGCCCGGGTTACACCCGCCACAGTACTTC. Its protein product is CASSLPGLHPPQYF.

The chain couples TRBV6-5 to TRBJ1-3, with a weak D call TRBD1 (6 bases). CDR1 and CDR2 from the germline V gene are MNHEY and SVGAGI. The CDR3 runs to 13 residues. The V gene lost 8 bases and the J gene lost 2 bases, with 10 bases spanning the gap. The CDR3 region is CASEDSAGNTIYF. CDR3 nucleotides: TGTGCCAGCGAGGACAGCGCTGGAAACACCATATATTTT.

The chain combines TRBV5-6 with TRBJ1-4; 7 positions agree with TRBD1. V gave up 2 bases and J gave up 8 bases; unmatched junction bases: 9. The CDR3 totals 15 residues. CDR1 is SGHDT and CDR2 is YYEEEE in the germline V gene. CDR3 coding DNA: TGTGCCAGCAGCTTATCGGAACAGGGGCGGGAAAAACTGTTTTTT. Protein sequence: CASSLSEQGREKLFF.

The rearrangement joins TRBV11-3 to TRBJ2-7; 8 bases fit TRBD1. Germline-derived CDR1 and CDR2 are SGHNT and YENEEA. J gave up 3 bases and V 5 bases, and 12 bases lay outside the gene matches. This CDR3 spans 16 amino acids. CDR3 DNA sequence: TGTGCCAGCAGCCCCGCACAGGGGGTACCCGACTACGAGCAGTACTTC. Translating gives CASSPAQGVPDYEQYF.

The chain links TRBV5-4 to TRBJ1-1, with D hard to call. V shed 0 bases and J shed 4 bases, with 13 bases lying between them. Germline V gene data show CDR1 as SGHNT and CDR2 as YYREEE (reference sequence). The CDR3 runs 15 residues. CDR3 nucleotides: TGTGCCAGCAGCTTGGAGGCGGGGAGTAGCACTGAAGCTTTCTTT. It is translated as CASSLEAGSSTEAFF.

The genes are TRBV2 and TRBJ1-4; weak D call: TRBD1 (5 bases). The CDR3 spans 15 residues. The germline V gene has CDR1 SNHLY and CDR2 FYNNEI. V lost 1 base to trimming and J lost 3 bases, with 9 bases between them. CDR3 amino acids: CASSEGGGANEKLFF. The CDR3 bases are TGTGCCAGCAGTGAAGGGGGGGGAGCTAATGAAAAACTGTTTTTT. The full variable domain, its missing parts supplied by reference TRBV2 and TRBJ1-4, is EPEVTQTPSHQVTQMGQEVILRCVPISNHLYFYWYRQILGQKVEFLVSFYNNEISEKSEIFDDQFSVERPDGSNFTLKIRSTKLEDSAMYFCASSEGGGANEKLFFGSGTQLSVL.

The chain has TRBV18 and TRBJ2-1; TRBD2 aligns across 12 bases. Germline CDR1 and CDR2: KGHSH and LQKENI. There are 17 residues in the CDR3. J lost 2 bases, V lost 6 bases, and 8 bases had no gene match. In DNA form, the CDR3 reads TGTGCCAGCTCTCTAAAGACTAGCGGGAGTCCCTACAATGAGCAGTTCTTC. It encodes CASSLKTSGSPYNEQFF.

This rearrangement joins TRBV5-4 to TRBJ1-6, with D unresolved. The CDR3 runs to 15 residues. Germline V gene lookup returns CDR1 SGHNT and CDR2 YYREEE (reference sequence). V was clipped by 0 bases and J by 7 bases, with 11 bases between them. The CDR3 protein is CASSLDRMRNSPLHF. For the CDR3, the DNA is TGTGCCAGCAGCTTGGACAGAATGAGAAATTCACCCCTCCACTTT. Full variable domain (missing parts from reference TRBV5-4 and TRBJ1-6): ETGVTQSPTHLIKTRGQQVTLRCSSQSGHNTVSWYQQALGQGPQFIFQYYREEENGRGNFPPRFSGLQFPNYSSELNVNALELDDSALYLCASSLDRMRNSPLHFGNGTRLTVT.

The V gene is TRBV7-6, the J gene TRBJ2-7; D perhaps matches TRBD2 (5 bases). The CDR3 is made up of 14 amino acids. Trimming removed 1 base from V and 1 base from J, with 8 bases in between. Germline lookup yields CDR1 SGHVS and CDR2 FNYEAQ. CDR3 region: CASSLVTGSYEQYF. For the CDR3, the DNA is TGTGCCAGCAGCTTAGTAACGGGGTCCTACGAGCAGTACTTC.

CDR3 amino acids: CASRVVPFLAGVYEQYF. DNA of the CDR3: TGTGCCAGCAGAGTGGTCCCGTTCCTAGCGGGAGTCTACGAGCAGTACTTC. The genes are TRBV6-4 and TRBJ2-7; 10 nucleotides match TRBD2. The trim removed 6 bases at V and 3 bases at J, leaving 14 bases unmatched. Germline CDR1 and CDR2: MRHNA and SNTAGT. The CDR3 loop spans 17 amino acids.